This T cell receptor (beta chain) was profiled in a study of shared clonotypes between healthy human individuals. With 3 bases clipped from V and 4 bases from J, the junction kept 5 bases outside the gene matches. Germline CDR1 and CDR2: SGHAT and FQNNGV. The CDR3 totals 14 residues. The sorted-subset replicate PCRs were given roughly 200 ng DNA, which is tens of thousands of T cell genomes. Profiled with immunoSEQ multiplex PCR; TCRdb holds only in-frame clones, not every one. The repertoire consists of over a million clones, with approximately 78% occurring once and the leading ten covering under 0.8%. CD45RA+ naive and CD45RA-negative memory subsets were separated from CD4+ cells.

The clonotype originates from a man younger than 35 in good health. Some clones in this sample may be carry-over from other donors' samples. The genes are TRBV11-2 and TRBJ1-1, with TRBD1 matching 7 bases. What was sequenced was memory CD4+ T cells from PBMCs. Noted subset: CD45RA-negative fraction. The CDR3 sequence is CASSLTGSVTEAFF. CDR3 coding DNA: TGTGCCAGCAGCTTGACAGGGAGTGTCACTGAAGCTTTCTTT.